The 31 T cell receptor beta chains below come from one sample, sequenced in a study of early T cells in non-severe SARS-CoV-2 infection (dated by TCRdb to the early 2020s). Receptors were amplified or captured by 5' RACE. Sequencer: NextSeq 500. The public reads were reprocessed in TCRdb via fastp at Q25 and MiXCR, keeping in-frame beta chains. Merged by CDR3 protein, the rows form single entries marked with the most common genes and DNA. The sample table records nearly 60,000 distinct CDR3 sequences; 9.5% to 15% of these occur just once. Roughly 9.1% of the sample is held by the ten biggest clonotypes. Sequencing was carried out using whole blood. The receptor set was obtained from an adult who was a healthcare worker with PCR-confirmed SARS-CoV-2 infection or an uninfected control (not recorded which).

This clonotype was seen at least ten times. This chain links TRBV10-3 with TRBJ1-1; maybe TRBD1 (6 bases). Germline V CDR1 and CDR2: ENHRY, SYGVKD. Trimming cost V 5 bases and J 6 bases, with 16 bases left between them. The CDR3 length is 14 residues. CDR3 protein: CAISPQGRGSEAFF. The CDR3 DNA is TGTGCCATCAGTCCCCAGGGGAGGGGCTCTGAAGCTTTCTTT.

The CDR3 loop reads CSVPQTGQGAYGYTF. The CDR3 DNA follows: TGCAGTGTCCCCCAAACGGGACAGGGTGCCTATGGCTACACCTTC. This chain links TRBV29-1 with TRBJ1-2, with TRBD1 matching over 9 bases. This CDR3 spans 15 amino acids. CDR1 is SQVTM and CDR2 is ANQGSEA in the germline V gene.

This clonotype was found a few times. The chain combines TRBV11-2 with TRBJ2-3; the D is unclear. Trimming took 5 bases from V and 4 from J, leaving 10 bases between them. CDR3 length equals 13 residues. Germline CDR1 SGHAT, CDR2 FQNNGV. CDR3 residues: CASSLLEADTQYF. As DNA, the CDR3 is TGTGCCAGCAGCCTCTTAGAGGCAGATACGCAGTATTTT.

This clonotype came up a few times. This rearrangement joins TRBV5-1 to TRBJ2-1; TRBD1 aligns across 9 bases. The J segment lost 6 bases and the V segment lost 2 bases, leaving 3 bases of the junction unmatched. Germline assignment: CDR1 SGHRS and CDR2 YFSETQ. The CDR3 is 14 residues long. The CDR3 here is CASSFGQGSNEQFF. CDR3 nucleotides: TGCGCCAGCAGCTTCGGACAGGGGTCCAATGAGCAGTTCTTC.

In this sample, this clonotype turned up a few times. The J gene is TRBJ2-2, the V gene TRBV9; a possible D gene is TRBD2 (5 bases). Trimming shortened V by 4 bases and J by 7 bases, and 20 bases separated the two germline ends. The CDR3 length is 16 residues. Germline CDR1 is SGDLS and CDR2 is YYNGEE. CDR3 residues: CASSTRGRFEGGELFF. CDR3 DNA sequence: TGTGCCAGCAGCACCAGAGGCAGATTCGAGGGCGGGGAGCTGTTTTTT.

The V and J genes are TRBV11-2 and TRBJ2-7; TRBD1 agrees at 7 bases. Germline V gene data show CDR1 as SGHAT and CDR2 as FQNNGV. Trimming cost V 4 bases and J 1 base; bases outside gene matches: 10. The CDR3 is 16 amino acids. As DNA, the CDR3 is TGTGCCAGCAGCTACATACAGGGGATTCGGTCCTACGAGCAGTACTTC. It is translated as CASSYIQGIRSYEQYF.

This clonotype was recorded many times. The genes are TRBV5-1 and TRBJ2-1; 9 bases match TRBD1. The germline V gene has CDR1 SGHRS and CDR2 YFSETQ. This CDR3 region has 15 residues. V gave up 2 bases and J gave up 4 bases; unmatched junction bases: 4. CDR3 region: CASSFVQGAYNEQFF. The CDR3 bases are TGCGCCAGCAGCTTTGTACAGGGGGCATACAATGAGCAGTTCTTC.

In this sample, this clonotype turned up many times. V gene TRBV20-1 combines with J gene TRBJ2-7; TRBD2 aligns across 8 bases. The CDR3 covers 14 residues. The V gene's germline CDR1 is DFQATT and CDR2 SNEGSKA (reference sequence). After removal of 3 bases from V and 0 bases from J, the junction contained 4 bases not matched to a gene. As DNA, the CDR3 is TGCAGTGCTAGTATTAGCGGGAACTCCTACGAGCAGTACTTC. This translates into CSASISGNSYEQYF.

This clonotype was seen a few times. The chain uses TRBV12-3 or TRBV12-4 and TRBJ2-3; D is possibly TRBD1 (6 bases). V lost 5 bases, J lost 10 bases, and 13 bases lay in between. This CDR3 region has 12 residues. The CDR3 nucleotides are TGTGCCAGCAGTGCAACAGGGATGGCGCAGTATTTT. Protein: CASSATGMAQYF.

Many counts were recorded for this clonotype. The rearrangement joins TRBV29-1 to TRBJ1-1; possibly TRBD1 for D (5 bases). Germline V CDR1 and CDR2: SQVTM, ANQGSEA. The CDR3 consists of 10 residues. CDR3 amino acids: CRGDNTEAFF. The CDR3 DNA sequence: TGCAGAGGGGATAACACTGAAGCTTTCTTT.

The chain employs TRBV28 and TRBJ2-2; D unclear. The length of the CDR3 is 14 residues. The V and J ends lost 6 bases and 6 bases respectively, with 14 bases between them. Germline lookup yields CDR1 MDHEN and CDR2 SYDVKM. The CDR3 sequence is CASRRKYRPGELFF. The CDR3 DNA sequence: TGTGCCAGCAGGCGGAAATACCGCCCCGGGGAGCTGTTTTTT.

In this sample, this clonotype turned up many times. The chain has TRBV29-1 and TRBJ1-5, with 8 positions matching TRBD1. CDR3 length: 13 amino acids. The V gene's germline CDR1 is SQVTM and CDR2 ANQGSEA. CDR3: CSEPYRGDQPQHF. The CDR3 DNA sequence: TGCAGTGAACCATACAGGGGGGATCAGCCCCAGCATTTT. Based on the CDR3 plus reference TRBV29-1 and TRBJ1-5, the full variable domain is SAVISQKPSRDICQRGTSLTIQCQVDSQVTMMFWYRQQPGQSLTLIATANQGSEATYESGFVIDKFPISRPNLTFSTLTVSNMSPEDSSIYLCSEPYRGDQPQHFGDGTRLSIL.

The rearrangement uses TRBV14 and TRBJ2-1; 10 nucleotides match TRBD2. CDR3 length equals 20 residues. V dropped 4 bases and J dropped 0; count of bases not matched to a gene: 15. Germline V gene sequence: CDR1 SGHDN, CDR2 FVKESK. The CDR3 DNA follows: TGTGCCAGCAGCCTAAATATATACCAGCGGGAGGGGAGCTCCTACAATGAGCAGTTCTTC. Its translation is CASSLNIYQREGSSYNEQFF. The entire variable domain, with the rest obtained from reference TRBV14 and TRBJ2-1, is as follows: EAGVTQFPSHSVIEKGQTVTLRCDPISGHDNLYWYRRVMGKEIKFLLHFVKESKQDESGMPNNRFLAERTGGTYSTLKVQPAELEDSGVYFCASSLNIYQREGSSYNEQFFGPGTRLTVL.

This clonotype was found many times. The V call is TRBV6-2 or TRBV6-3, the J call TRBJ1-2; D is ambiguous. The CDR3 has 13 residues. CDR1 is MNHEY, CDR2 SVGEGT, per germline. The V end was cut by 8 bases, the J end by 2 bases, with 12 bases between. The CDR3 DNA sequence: TGTGCCAGCCGGTCCGGGTCAAACTATGGCTACACCTTC. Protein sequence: CASRSGSNYGYTF.

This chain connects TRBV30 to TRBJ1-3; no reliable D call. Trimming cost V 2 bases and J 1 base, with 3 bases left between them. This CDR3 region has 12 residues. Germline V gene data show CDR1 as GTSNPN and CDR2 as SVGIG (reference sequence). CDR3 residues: CAWSQSGNTIYF. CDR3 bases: TGTGCCTGGAGTCAGTCTGGAAACACCATATATTTT.

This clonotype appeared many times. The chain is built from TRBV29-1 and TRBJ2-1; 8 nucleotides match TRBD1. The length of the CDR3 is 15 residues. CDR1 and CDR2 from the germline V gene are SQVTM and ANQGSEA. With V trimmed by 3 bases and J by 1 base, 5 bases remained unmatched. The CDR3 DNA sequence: TGCAGCGTTGACCAGGGGGCATTGTCCTACAATGAGCAGTTCTTC. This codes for CSVDQGALSYNEQFF.

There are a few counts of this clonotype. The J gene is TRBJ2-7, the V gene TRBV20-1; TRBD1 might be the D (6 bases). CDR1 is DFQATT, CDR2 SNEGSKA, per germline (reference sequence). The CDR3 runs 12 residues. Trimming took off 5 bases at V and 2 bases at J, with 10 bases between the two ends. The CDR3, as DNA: TGCAGTGCTCCGGACAGCGCCTACGAGCAGTACTTC. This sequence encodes CSAPDSAYEQYF.

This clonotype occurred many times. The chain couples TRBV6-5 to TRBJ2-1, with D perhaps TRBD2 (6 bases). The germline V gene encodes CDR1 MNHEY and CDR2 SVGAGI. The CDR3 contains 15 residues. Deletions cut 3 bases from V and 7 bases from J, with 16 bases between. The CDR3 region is CASSYWSGVVNEQFF. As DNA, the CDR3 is TGTGCCAGCAGTTATTGGTCGGGGGTGGTGAATGAGCAGTTCTTC.

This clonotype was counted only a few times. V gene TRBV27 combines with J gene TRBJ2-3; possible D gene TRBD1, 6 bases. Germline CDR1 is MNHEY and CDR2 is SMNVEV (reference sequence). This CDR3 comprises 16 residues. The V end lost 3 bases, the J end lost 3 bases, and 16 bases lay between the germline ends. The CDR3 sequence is CASSFLRGLSTDTQYF. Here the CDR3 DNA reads TGTGCCAGCAGTTTCCTCAGGGGCTTGAGTACAGATACGCAGTATTTT.

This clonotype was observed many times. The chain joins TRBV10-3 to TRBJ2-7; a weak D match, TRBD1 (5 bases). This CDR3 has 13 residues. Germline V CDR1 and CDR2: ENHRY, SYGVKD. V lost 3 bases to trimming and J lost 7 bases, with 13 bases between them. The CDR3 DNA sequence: TGTGCCATCAGTGAAGGGGCCAATTCTGAGCAGTACTTC. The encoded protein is CAISEGANSEQYF.

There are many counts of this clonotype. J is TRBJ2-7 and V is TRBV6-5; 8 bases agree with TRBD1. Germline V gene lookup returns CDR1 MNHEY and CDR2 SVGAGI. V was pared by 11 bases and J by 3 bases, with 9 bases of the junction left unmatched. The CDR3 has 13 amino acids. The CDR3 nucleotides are TGTGCCCTCGGACAGGGTGCGTACTACGAGCAGTACTTC. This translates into CALGQGAYYEQYF.

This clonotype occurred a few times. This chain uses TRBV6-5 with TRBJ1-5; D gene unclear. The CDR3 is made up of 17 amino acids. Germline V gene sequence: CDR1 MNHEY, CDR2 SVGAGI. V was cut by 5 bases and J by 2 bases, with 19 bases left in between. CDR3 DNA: TGTGCCAGCAGTCCCAAACTGGGGAGAGTGGGCAATCAGCCCCAGCATTTT. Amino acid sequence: CASSPKLGRVGNQPQHF.

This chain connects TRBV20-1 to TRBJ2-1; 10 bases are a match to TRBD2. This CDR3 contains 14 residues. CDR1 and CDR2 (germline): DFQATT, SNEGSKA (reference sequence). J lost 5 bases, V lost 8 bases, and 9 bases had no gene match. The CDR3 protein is CSHRAGGPHNEQFF. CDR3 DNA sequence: TGCAGTCACCGAGCGGGAGGGCCTCACAATGAGCAGTTCTTC.

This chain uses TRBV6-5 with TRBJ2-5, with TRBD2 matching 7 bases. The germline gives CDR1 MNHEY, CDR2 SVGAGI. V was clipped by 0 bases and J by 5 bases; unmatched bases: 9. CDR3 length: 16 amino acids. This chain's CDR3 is CASSYSGGSSPETQYF. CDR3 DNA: TGTGCCAGCAGTTACTCTGGCGGGAGTAGTCCTGAGACCCAGTACTTC.

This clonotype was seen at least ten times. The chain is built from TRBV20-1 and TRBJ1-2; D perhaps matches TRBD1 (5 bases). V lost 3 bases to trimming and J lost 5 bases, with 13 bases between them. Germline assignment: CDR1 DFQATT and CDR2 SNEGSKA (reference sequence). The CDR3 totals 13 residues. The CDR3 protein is CSARQPRGYGYTF. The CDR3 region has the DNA TGCAGTGCTAGGCAACCTCGGGGGTATGGCTACACCTTC.

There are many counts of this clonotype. The CDR3 loop is CASSLTHNSPLHF. The CDR3 bases are TGTGCCAGCAGCCTTACACATAATTCACCCCTCCACTTT. The rearrangement uses TRBV3-1 and TRBJ1-6; no reliable D call. Per the germline V gene, CDR1 is LGHDT and CDR2 is YNNKEL (reference sequence). Between the trimmed V and J ends, which lost 4 bases and 5 bases, there was a span of 6 bases. The CDR3 runs to 13 residues.

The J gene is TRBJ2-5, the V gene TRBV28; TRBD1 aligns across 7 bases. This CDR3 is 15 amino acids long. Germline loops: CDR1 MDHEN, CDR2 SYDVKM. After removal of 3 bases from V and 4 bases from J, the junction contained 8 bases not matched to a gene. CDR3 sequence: CASSFRGGRGETQYF. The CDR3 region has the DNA TGTGCCAGCAGTTTCCGAGGGGGCCGGGGAGAGACCCAGTACTTC.

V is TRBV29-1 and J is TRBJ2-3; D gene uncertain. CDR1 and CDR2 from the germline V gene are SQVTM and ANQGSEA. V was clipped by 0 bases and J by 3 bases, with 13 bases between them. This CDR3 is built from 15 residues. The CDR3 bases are TGCAGCGTTGAAGATCTTGAAGGCCGGACAGATACGCAGTATTTT. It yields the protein CSVEDLEGRTDTQYF.

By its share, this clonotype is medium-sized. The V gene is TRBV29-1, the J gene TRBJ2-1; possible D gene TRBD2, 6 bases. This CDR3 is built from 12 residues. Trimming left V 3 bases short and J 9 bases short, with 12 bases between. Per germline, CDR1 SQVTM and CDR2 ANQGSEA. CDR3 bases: TGCAGCGTTGAGGAAGGGCGGGGTGAGCAGTTCTTC. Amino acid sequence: CSVEEGRGEQFF.

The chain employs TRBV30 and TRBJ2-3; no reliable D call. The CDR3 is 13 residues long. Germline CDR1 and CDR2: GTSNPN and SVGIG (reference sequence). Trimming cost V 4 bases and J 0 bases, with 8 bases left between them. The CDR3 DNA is TGTGCCTGGAATTTCGGGAGCACAGATACGCAGTATTTT. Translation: CAWNFGSTDTQYF.

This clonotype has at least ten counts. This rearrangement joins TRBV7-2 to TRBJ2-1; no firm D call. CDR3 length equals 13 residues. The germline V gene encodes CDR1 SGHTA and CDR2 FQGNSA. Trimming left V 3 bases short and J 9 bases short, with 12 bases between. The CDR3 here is CASSLRPTVEQFF. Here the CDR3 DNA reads TGTGCCAGCAGCTTGCGGCCCACAGTTGAGCAGTTCTTC. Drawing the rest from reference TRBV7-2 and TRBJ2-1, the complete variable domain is GAGVSQSPSNKVTEKGKDVELRCDPISGHTALYWYRQSLGQGLEFLIYFQGNSAPDKSGLPSDRFSAERTGGSVSTLTIQRTQQEDSAVYLCASSLRPTVEQFFGPGTRLTVL.